This is a list of T cell receptor beta chains from one sample in a study of identical twins. MiXCR, run by TCRdb on the 5' RACE reads, gives a single entry per CDR3 protein. The sample records some 600,000 distinct CDR3 sequences, 7.1% being singletons. The sample was also reused in another study, on yellow fever vaccine responses in identical twins.

Sequencing was carried out using PBMCs. The origin of the receptors is a woman younger than 35 in good health. CDR3s include the opening cysteine and the closing phenylalanine or tryptophan. D genes are given only for firm matches. Size values are once, few and many counts, or a class for expanded clones, and some rows have none.

J: TRBJ2-5
V: TRBV20-1
size: few
D: TRBD1
DNA: TGCAGTGCAACTCTCGGGACAGGCGAGCAAGAGACCCAGTACTTC
CDR3: CSATLGTGEQETQYF

J: TRBJ2-3
V: TRBV5-1
size: many
D: TRBD1
DNA: TGCGCCAGCAGCTTGGCCGGGACAGGGGGCCGCACAGATACGCAGTATTTT
CDR3: CASSLAGTGGRTDTQYF

J: TRBJ2-1
V: TRBV11-1
size: few
D: TRBD2
DNA: TGTGCCAGCAGGGCAAGCGGGGGGCCGCTTCCCCACTCCTACAATGAGCAGTTCTTC
CDR3: CASRASGGPLPHSYNEQFF

J: TRBJ1-2
V: TRBV7-6
size: NA
D: TRBD1
DNA: TGTGCCAGCAGCTTAGCGGTGGGGACAGGCTATGGCTACACCTTC
CDR3: CASSLAVGTGYGYTF

J: TRBJ2-5
V: TRBV7-3
size: many
D: TRBD1
DNA: TGTGCCAGCAGCCCCCAGACGGACAGGGGTGGTGAGACCCAGTACTTC
CDR3: CASSPQTDRGGETQYF

J: TRBJ2-1
V: TRBV15
size: many
D: NA
DNA: TGTGCCACCAGCAGACCCACAGATTACAATGAGCAGTTCTTC
CDR3: CATSRPTDYNEQFF

J: TRBJ2-7
V: TRBV5-6
size: few
D: TRBD2
DNA: TGTGCCAGCAGCACTAGCGGGAGCGGCGAGCAGTACTTC
CDR3: CASSTSGSGEQYF

J: TRBJ2-3
V: TRBV2
size: NA
D: TRBD1
DNA: TGTGCCAGCAGTGGGGACAGCAGCACAGATACGCAGTATTTT
CDR3: CASSGDSSTDTQYF

J: TRBJ2-3
V: TRBV5-1
size: few
D: NA
DNA: TGCGCCAGCAGCTCCAACGGGGTCGGAGATACGCAGTATTTT
CDR3: CASSSNGVGDTQYF

J: TRBJ2-1
V: TRBV11-3
size: many
D: NA
DNA: TGTGCCAGCAGCTTAGGTCGGTCCCACCGCGATGAGCAGTTCTTC
CDR3: CASSLGRSHRDEQFF

J: TRBJ2-3
V: TRBV10-3
size: few
D: TRBD1
DNA: TGTGCCATCAGTGAAGGACAGGGGAACACAGATACGCAGTATTTT
CDR3: CAISEGQGNTDTQYF

J: TRBJ2-3
V: TRBV12-3/TRBV12-4
size: many
D: NA
DNA: TGTGCCAGCAGTCCCGGGACCTATACGCAGTATTTT
CDR3: CASSPGTYTQYF

J: TRBJ1-1
V: TRBV11-2
size: few
D: NA
DNA: TGTGCCAGCAGCGCCAGCCCCCAGGGGATGGCTTTCTTT
CDR3: CASSASPQGMAFF

J: TRBJ2-1
V: TRBV10-3
size: NA
D: TRBD2
DNA: TGTGCCATCAGTGAACCGGGACTATCAGAAGAGCAGTTCTTC
CDR3: CAISEPGLSEEQFF

J: TRBJ2-7
V: TRBV11-2
size: NA
D: TRBD1
DNA: TGTGCCAGCAGCTTAAGATACAGGGGGCACTACGAGCAGTACTTC
CDR3: CASSLRYRGHYEQYF

J: TRBJ2-1
V: TRBV7-9
size: NA
D: NA
DNA: TGTGCCAGCAGCTCCCCATCTGGGGGGGCTAGGAATGAGCAGTTCTTC
CDR3: CASSSPSGGARNEQFF

J: TRBJ2-7
V: TRBV10-1
size: NA
D: TRBD2
DNA: TGCGCCAGCAGTGCGTTCGGGACTAGCGGAATCTACGAGCAGTACTTC
CDR3: CASSAFGTSGIYEQYF

J: TRBJ2-5
V: TRBV2
size: many
D: NA
DNA: TGTGCCAGCAGTGATACTCCGGGATCAGGGGAGACCCAGTACTTC
CDR3: CASSDTPGSGETQYF

J: TRBJ2-7
V: TRBV29-1
size: many
D: TRBD2
DNA: TGCAGCGTTTCTTTAACGGGAGGGCCGCGCGAGCAGTACTTC
CDR3: CSVSLTGGPREQYF

J: TRBJ2-1
V: TRBV13
size: NA
D: TRBD2
DNA: TGTGCCAGCAGCGGGCGGGAGGGGGAAAGGACCTACAATGAGCAGTTCTTC
CDR3: CASSGREGERTYNEQFF

J: TRBJ2-2
V: TRBV6-1
size: NA
D: NA
DNA: TGTGCCAGCAGTGAAGTTGGGGCTCAACCGAACACCGGGGAGCTGTTTTTT
CDR3: CASSEVGAQPNTGELFF

J: TRBJ2-1
V: TRBV14
size: NA
D: NA
DNA: TGTGCCAGCAGCCAAGATCTGTTACGCGGGACCCTCTACAATGAGCAGTTCTTC
CDR3: CASSQDLLRGTLYNEQFF

J: TRBJ2-2
V: TRBV12-3/TRBV12-4
size: many
D: TRBD1
DNA: TGTGCCAGCAGTTTTGACAGGGATTCGAACACCGGGGAGCTGTTTTTT
CDR3: CASSFDRDSNTGELFF

J: TRBJ2-1
V: TRBV7-2
size: many
D: NA
DNA: TGTGCCAGCAGCTTCAACCCACGCAGCTCCTACAATGAGCAGTTCTTC
CDR3: CASSFNPRSSYNEQFF

J: TRBJ2-5
V: TRBV7-8
size: NA
D: NA
DNA: TGTGCCAGCAGCGGAGACAGACAAGAGACCCAGTACTTC
CDR3: CASSGDRQETQYF

J: TRBJ1-2
V: TRBV24-1
size: NA
D: NA
DNA: TGTGCCACCAGTGCCCGAACAGGGCCTGGCTACACCTTC
CDR3: CATSARTGPGYTF

J: TRBJ2-1
V: TRBV4-2
size: NA
D: NA
DNA: TGTGCCAGCAGCCAAGGTAGTCGGGGGCCGTCCTACAATGAGCAGTTCTTC
CDR3: CASSQGSRGPSYNEQFF

J: TRBJ1-4
V: TRBV4-1
size: many
D: NA
DNA: TGCGCCAGCAGCCAAGTCCGCTCGTTGGGGGATGAAAAACTGTTTTTT
CDR3: CASSQVRSLGDEKLFF

J: TRBJ2-7
V: TRBV6-5
size: few
D: NA
DNA: TGTGCCAGCAGTTACGGGACGACGGGACGGGTCCCCTACGAGCAGTACTTC
CDR3: CASSYGTTGRVPYEQYF

J: TRBJ1-1
V: TRBV5-1
size: NA
D: NA
DNA: TGCGACAGCACCTTGGAGTTGGGGAACACTGAAGCTTTCTTT
CDR3: CDSTLELGNTEAFF

J: TRBJ2-1
V: TRBV12-3/TRBV12-4
size: NA
D: NA
DNA: TGTGCCAGCAGTTTAGGGGACATTACTGAGCAGTTCTTC
CDR3: CASSLGDITEQFF

J: TRBJ1-4
V: TRBV20-1
size: NA
D: NA
DNA: TGCAGTGCTTCCCCGACGGAAGCAATCCCCCGAGTCAACCGAGAAAAACTGTTTTTT
CDR3: CSASPTEAIPRVNREKLFF

J: TRBJ1-5
V: TRBV28
size: NA
D: TRBD1
DNA: TGTGCCAGCAGTTGGACAGGGACTAGCAATCAGCCCCAGCATTTT
CDR3: CASSWTGTSNQPQHF

J: TRBJ2-1
V: TRBV5-1
size: few
D: NA
DNA: TGCGCCAGCAGCCCCGAGGGTAAGGATTACAATGAGCAGTTCTTC
CDR3: CASSPEGKDYNEQFF

J: TRBJ2-5
V: TRBV3-1
size: few
D: TRBD1
DNA: TGTGCCAGCAGCATCCGCCGGGACAGCCAAGAGACCCAGTACTTC
CDR3: CASSIRRDSQETQYF

J: TRBJ2-5
V: TRBV29-1
size: many
D: NA
DNA: TGCAGCGTTGAAGCTAACATGGCAGAGACCCAGTACTTC
CDR3: CSVEANMAETQYF

J: TRBJ2-2
V: TRBV21-1
size: NA
D: NA
DNA: TGTGCCAGCAGCAAAAGGCGGAGGTATCAGGGGATGCGTCTCCGACGAAACACCGGGGAGCTGTTTTTT
CDR3: CASSKRRRYQGMRLRRNTGELFF

J: TRBJ2-3
V: TRBV12-3/TRBV12-4
size: NA
D: NA
DNA: TGTGCCAGCAGTTTATCCGGGTCCTCTATCGGTACGCAGTATTTT
CDR3: CASSLSGSSIGTQYF

J: TRBJ2-3
V: TRBV20-1
size: few
D: TRBD2
DNA: TGCAGTGCACAACGACTAGCGGGATCAGATACGCAGTATTTT
CDR3: CSAQRLAGSDTQYF

J: TRBJ1-1
V: TRBV5-6
size: many
D: NA
DNA: TGTGCCAGCAGCTATGGAGCCGCGGGCACTGAAGCTTTCTTT
CDR3: CASSYGAAGTEAFF

J: TRBJ2-5
V: TRBV4-1
size: NA
D: TRBD2
DNA: TGCGCCAGCAGCCAAGGGGCGGGGACTAGCGGGAGGATTTTGGAGACCCAGTACTTC
CDR3: CASSQGAGTSGRILETQYF

J: TRBJ2-2
V: TRBV5-1
size: many
D: NA
DNA: TGCGCCAGCAGCTTGGACAGAATTAACACCGGGGAGCTGTTTTTT
CDR3: CASSLDRINTGELFF

J: TRBJ2-2
V: TRBV5-1
size: many
D: NA
DNA: TGCGCCAGCAGCGGGTACCTCACCGGGGAGCTGTTTTTT
CDR3: CASSGYLTGELFF

J: TRBJ2-7
V: TRBV29-1
size: few
D: TRBD1
DNA: TGCAGCGTTGAAGATTTTCAAGGGGGCTCTAACTACGAGCAGTACTTC
CDR3: CSVEDFQGGSNYEQYF

J: TRBJ2-1
V: TRBV5-1
size: few
D: NA
DNA: TGCGCCAGCCGCCCAGGGCGCGGTACCTTCCTTGAGCAGTTCTTC
CDR3: CASRPGRGTFLEQFF

J: TRBJ2-1
V: TRBV4-1
size: many
D: NA
DNA: TGCGCCAGCAGCCAAGCGGACGCAAAAGCCCATGAGCAGTTCTTC
CDR3: CASSQADAKAHEQFF

J: TRBJ2-5
V: TRBV14
size: many
D: TRBD2
DNA: TGTGCCAGCAGCCATCTCCAGGGACTAGAGGATTCCCAAGAGACCCAGTACTTC
CDR3: CASSHLQGLEDSQETQYF

J: TRBJ2-3
V: TRBV7-3
size: few
D: NA
DNA: TGTGCCAGCAGCTGGGCGGGGAGCACAGATACGCAGTATTTT
CDR3: CASSWAGSTDTQYF